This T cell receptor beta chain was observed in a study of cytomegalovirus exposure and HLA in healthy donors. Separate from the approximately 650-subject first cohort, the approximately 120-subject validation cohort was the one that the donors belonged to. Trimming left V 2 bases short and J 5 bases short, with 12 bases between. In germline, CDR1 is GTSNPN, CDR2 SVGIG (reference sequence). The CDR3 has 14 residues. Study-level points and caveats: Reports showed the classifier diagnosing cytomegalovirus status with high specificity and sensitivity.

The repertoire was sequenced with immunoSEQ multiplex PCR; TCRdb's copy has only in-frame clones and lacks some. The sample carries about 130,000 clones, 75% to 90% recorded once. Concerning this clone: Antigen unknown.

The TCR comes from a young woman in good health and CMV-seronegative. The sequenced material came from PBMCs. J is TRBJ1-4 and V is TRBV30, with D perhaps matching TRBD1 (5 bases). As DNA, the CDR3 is TGTGCCTGGAGTAATGGGGGGGGAAATGAAAAACTGTTTTTT. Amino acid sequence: CAWSNGGGNEKLFF.